Sequencing of this T cell receptor (beta chain) was carried out in a study of early stage breast cancer tumors. Study results and caveats: Tumors had roughly 2.6-fold higher T cell density than normal breast. Commonly generated sequences made up most enriched TCRB sequences shared between patients. In about 90% of the 16 patients, blood comparison separated tumor from normal breast.

This clone was detected only a few times. Antigen specificity is unknown. Blood replicates held 0.5 ug DNA, tumor or normal breast about 1.5 ug, two each. Profiling relied on immunoSEQ multiplex PCR, and the TCRdb table lists in-frame clones only, not all of them. This sample has about 24,000 clones, with over 60% found just once. The CDR3 totals 11 residues. CDR1 and CDR2 (germline): SQVTM, ANQGSEA. V was shortened by 7 bases and J by 4 bases, with 8 bases between the two germline ends. V usage is TRBV29-1 and J usage is TRBJ1-3; no firm D call. The sequenced sample was breast tumor tissue. This receptor was obtained from a person aged 55 to 75 with breast cancer. CDR3 coding DNA: TGCAGCGGTATCTCGGGAAACACCATATATTTT. As protein: CSGISGNTIYF.